The clone carrying this TCR beta chain was counted only a few times. Its antigen is still unknown. PCR primers comprised 60 Vbeta and 13 Jbeta primers. Libraries were prepared by immunoSEQ multiplex PCR; TCRdb keeps only in-frame clonotypes and omits some of them. The table lists fewer than 200,000 clones, 12% of them singletons. The data stem from a study of cytomegalovirus exposure and HLA in healthy donors. Study-wide context: Among around 200 million T cells, an earlier analysis found roughly 110 million unique TCR beta sequences. Study findings and constraints: Productive rates of about 90% or about 30% were seen for most TCR beta V segments in an earlier analysis. V- and J-gene trimming in TCR beta was tied to a missense DCLRE1C variant by an analysis performed later. Among TCR sequences, most were rare, though some public TCRs appeared in many donors.

The CDR3 spans 14 residues. With 7 bases clipped from V and 1 base from J, the junction kept 6 bases outside the gene matches. CDR1 is LNHDA, CDR2 SQIVND, per germline (reference sequence). The TCR sequence derives from a man aged 50 to 59 in good health and CMV-seropositive. V gene TRBV19 combines with J gene TRBJ1-2; TRBD1 agrees at 7 bases. Sequencing was carried out using PBMCs. The CDR3: CASMGQLFNYGYTF. The CDR3 bases are TGTGCCAGTATGGGACAGCTTTTTAACTATGGCTACACCTTC.